This entry is about one TCR beta chain. Its antigen remains unknown. These data are taken from a study of cytomegalovirus exposure and HLA in healthy donors. Study in general: Previous work identified roughly 120 million unique TCR beta sequences from about 179 million T cells. Study-level findings and limits: Later analysis suggested most CMV-associated TCR beta chains were HLA-restricted.

The length of the CDR3 is 14 residues. In germline, CDR1 is SGDLS, CDR2 YYNGEE. V lost 3 bases to trimming and J lost 1 base, with 8 bases between them. A multiplex PCR was run with 60 Vbeta primers and 13 Jbeta primers. Using immunoSEQ multiplex PCR, the repertoire was profiled, and TCRdb retains in-frame clones only, with some absent. The data show about 220,000 clones, approximately 80% seen once. Sequenced sample: PBMCs. The sequence derives from a boy younger than 10 in good health and CMV-seronegative. The rearrangement uses TRBV9 and TRBJ1-5, with a weak D call TRBD1 (6 bases). The CDR3 coding sequence is TGTGCCAGCAGCGACGGACAGAGCAATCAGCCCCAGCATTTT. Amino acids: CASSDGQSNQPQHF.